One and the same sample provided the 11 T cell receptor beta chains below, sequenced in a study of OX40 agonist ivuxolimab in advanced cancers. Clones were read by immunoSEQ multiplex PCR, and TCRdb kept only the in-frame ones, dropping some. The table has roughly 41,000 clones, approximately 86% seen once. The sequenced sample was CD4+ or CD8+ T cells sorted from blood, obtained in a trial of the OX40 agonist ivuxolimab. These receptors originate from an adult with an advanced solid tumor such as melanoma, head and neck, liver or kidney cancer.

The genes are TRBV5-1 and TRBJ2-5; 7 bases align to TRBD1. V lost 0 bases to trimming and J lost 5 bases; unmatched junction nucleotides: 1. The CDR3 spans 13 residues. CDR1 SGHRS and CDR2 YFSETQ come from the germline V gene. The CDR3 spells CASSLGRGETQYF. CDR3 nucleotides: TGCGCCAGCAGCTTGGGCAGGGGGGAGACCCAGTACTTC.

The V and J genes are TRBV5-1 and TRBJ1-6; 9 bases match TRBD1. Trimming at V came to 4 bases and at J to 9 bases, leaving 5 bases not matched to a gene. CDR1 SGHRS and CDR2 YFSETQ come from the germline V gene. The CDR3 has 14 residues. CDR3 amino acids: CASSHGQGSSPLHF. In nucleotides, the CDR3 is TGCGCCAGCAGCCACGGACAGGGGAGTTCACCCCTCCACTTT. The variable domain in full, with the rest retrieved from reference TRBV5-1 and TRBJ1-6, is KAGVTQTPRYLIKTRGQQVTLSCSPISGHRSVSWYQQTPGQGLQFLFEYFSETQRNKGNFPGRFSGRQFSNSRSEMNVSTLELGDSALYLCASSHGQGSSPLHFGNGTRLTVT.

As concerns this clone: A read error may account for a junction end that differs from germline. The rearrangement joins TRBV7-9 to TRBJ2-1, with a possible D match to TRBD1 (6 bases). This CDR3 is 14 amino acids long. CDR1 and CDR2 from the germline V gene are SEHNR and FQNEAQ (reference sequence). CDR3 amino acids: CASTLGQYYNEQFF. DNA of the CDR3: TGTGCCAGCACCTTAGGACAGTACTACAATGAGCAGTTCTTC. The variable domain in full, completed from reference TRBV7-9 and TRBJ2-1, reads DTGVSQNPRHKITKRGQNVTFRCDPISEHNRLYWYRQTLGQGPEFLTYFQNEAQLEKSRLLSDRFSAERPKGSFSTLEIQRTEQGDSAMYLCASTLGQYYNEQFFGPGTRLTVL.

This chain links TRBV12-5 with TRBJ1-6; D is possibly TRBD1 (5 bases). CDR3 length equals 15 residues. With 6 bases removed from V and 2 bases from J, the gap between germline ends came to 11 bases. The V gene's germline CDR1 is LGHNT and CDR2 FRNRAP. The CDR3 bases are TGTGCTAGTGGCGCGACAGAAACCTATAATTCACCCCTCCACTTT. It specifies CASGATETYNSPLHF.

The chain is built from TRBV18 and TRBJ1-1; D remains ambiguous. Trimming removed 3 bases from V and 7 bases from J, with 9 bases in between. This CDR3 is 12 amino acids long. In germline, CDR1 is KGHSH, CDR2 LQKENI. CDR3 in DNA: TGTGCCAGCTCACCGTACTATGGTGAAGCTTTCTTT. Protein: CASSPYYGEAFF.

A remark on this clone: The sample has other DNA sequences that encode this CDR3 too. This sequence joins TRBV12-5 and TRBJ1-5; a possible D gene is TRBD1 (6 bases). V shed 6 bases and J shed 2 bases, with 11 bases lying between them. CDR1 and CDR2 (germline): LGHNT, FRNRAP. The CDR3 length is 14 residues. CDR3 nucleotides: TGTGCTAGTGGCCAGGACAGTCGCAATCAGCCCCAGCATTTT. Its translation is CASGQDSRNQPQHF.

The chain links TRBV7-9 to TRBJ1-2; a possible D gene is TRBD1 (5 bases). V lost 5 bases and J lost 0, with 13 bases in between. Germline CDR1 is SEHNR and CDR2 is FQNEAQ (reference sequence). CDR3 length: 15 residues. CDR3 protein: CASSGWDRPNYGYTF. CDR3 nucleotides: TGTGCCAGCAGCGGTTGGGACCGACCTAACTATGGCTACACCTTC. Using reference TRBV7-9 and TRBJ1-2 for the parts outside the CDR3, the full variable domain is DTGVSQNPRHKITKRGQNVTFRCDPISEHNRLYWYRQTLGQGPEFLTYFQNEAQLEKSRLLSDRFSAERPKGSFSTLEIQRTEQGDSAMYLCASSGWDRPNYGYTFGSGTRLTVV.

This clone was picked up one time. This rearrangement joins TRBV5-1 to TRBJ2-7, with 7 bases lining up with TRBD1. The V gene end was trimmed by 3 bases and the J gene end by 5 bases; junction bases not matched to a gene: 5. This CDR3 is 13 amino acids long. Per the germline V gene, CDR1 is SGHRS and CDR2 is YFSETQ. The CDR3: CASSWPGTDEQYF. The CDR3 nucleotides are TGCGCCAGCAGCTGGCCCGGGACAGACGAGCAGTACTTC.

The chain links TRBV28 to TRBJ1-1; D ambiguous. Germline CDR1 and CDR2: MDHEN and SYDVKM. Trimming pared 1 base from V and 11 bases from J, leaving 26 bases between. CDR3 size: 17 residues. The CDR3 loop is CASSLYLRQNTREGAFF. CDR3 DNA: TGTGCCAGCAGTTTATATCTAAGGCAGAACACTCGGGAAGGGGCTTTCTTT. Full variable domain (outside the CDR3, taken from reference TRBV28 and TRBJ1-1): DVKVTQSSRYLVKRTGEKVFLECVQDMDHENMFWYRQDPGLGLRLIYFSYDVKMKEKGDIPEGYSVSREKKERFSLILESASTNQTSMYLCASSLYLRQNTREGAFFGQGTRLTVV.

J is TRBJ2-7 and V is TRBV7-9, with TRBD2 matching 7 bases. The J segment lost 7 bases and the V segment lost 8 bases, leaving 11 bases of the junction unmatched. CDR3 length equals 13 residues. Germline V gene lookup returns CDR1 SEHNR and CDR2 FQNEAQ (reference sequence). Written as DNA, the CDR3 is TGTGCCAGCGGAGGGTCCGTCGGGGGGGAGCAGTACTTC. As protein: CASGGSVGGEQYF.

J is TRBJ2-5 and V is TRBV27, with 7 nucleotides matching TRBD2. The CDR3 has 15 amino acids. V gave up 5 bases and J gave up 7 bases; unmatched junction bases: 13. Germline CDR1 reads MNHEY; CDR2 reads SMNVEV (reference sequence). CDR3 sequence (DNA): TGTGCCAGCAGTGACGGGACTATGGGAACGGGGACCCAGTACTTC. It codes for CASSDGTMGTGTQYF.